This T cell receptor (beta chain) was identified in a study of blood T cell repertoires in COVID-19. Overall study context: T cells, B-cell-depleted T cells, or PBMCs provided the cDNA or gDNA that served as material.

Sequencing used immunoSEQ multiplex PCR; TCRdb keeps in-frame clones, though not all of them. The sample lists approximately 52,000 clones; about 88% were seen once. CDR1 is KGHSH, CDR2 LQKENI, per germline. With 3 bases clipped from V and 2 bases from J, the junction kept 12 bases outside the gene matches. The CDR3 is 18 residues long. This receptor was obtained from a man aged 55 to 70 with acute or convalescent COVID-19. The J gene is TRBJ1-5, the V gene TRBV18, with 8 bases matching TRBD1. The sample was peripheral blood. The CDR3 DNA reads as TGTGCCAGCTCACCCTGGACAGGGTCAGGTCGAGGCAATCAGCCCCAGCATTTT. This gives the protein CASSPWTGSGRGNQPQHF.